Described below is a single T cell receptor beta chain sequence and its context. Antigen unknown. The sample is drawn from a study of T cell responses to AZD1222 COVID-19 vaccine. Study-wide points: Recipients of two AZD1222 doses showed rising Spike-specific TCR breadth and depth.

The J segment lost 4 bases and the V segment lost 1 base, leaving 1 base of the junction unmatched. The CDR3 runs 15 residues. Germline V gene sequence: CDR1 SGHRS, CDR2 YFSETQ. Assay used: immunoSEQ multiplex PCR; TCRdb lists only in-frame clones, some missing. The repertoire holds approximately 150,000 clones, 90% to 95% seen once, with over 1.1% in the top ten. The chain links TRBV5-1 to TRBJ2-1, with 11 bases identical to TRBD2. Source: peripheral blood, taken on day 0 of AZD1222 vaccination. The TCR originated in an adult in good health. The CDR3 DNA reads TGCGCCAGCAGCTTGACTAGCGGGGGATACAATGAGCAGTTCTTC. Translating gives CASSLTSGGYNEQFF.